Included here is one T cell receptor (beta chain) sequence, with context. Its antigen is not identified. These data belong to a study of T cell responses to AZD1222 COVID-19 vaccine. Study-level results: Spike-specific TCR breadth and depth grew following two AZD1222 doses.

The V gene's germline CDR1 is GTSNPN and CDR2 SVGIG (reference sequence). V lost 7 bases to trimming and J lost 6 bases; unmatched junction nucleotides: 4. The CDR3 totals 12 residues. Sequencing used immunoSEQ multiplex PCR; TCRdb keeps in-frame clones, though not all of them. The sample has more than 95,000 clones, 90% seen once; the top ten hold about 4.8%. The sequence came from an adult in good health. The genes are TRBV30 and TRBJ1-5, with TRBD1 identical over 9 bases. The source material was peripheral blood, sampled on day 0 of AZD1222 vaccination. For the CDR3, the DNA is TGTGCCTCCTCGGGACAGGGTCAGCCCCAGCATTTT. Translated: CASSGQGQPQHF.